This T cell receptor (beta chain) was sequenced during a study of a mutant IDH1 vaccine in newly diagnosed glioma. Study-wide background: Patients came in for eight vaccinations, in weeks 1, 3, 5, 7, 11, 15, 19 and 23. Sex distribution of treated patients was about 62% male and roughly 38% female; mean age was around 40 years. Vaccination was launched 4-6 weeks after radiotherapy alone, or with temozolomide cycles. Beforehand, treatment had been radiotherapy, temozolomide, or both; the majority received both.

The protocol was immunoSEQ multiplex PCR, while the TCRdb copy is restricted to in-frame clones and leaves out a portion. The repertoire holds over 20,000 clones, with roughly 85% as singletons. Time point of the sample: week 11, during vaccination. All doses held 300 ug of mutant IDH1 20-mer peptide, with topical imiquimod. CDR3 size: 17 residues. This clone was seen only once. Antigen specificity is unknown. The J gene is TRBJ2-1, the V gene TRBV21-1; the table's D call of TRBD2 was not tested on the DNA. TRBV21-1 is assigned pseudogene status. The sequencing here drew on PBMCs, taken from a glioma patient whose treatment included an IDH1 peptide vaccine. The receptor was derived from a man in his forties with glioma. CDR3 coding DNA: TGTGCCAGCAGCAAACGGAAGCGGGAGGGCACGGGGAATGAGCAGTTCTTC. Its translation is CASSKRKREGTGNEQFF.